Listed below are T cell receptor beta chains from one sample, sequenced in a study of beta chain features in type 1 diabetes. The table came from immunoSEQ multiplex PCR; TCRdb's copy has only in-frame clones and leaves some out. Among a few hundred thousand clones, about 23% were seen once, and the ten largest hold roughly 0.011%. What was sequenced was naive CD4+ T cells from blood. These receptors originate from a woman aged 25 to 39 with type 1 diabetes. Both conserved end residues are part of each CDR3. The D gene is left open where the match is weak. Size tells how often a clone was seen (once, few, many) or the class of an expanded clone, and some rows leave it out.

D	size	V	length	J	DNA	CDR3
TRBD2	few	TRBV7-7	16	TRBJ2-5	TGTGCTAGCAGCTTAGTAGGGTCTAGCGGTCAGGAGACCCAGTACTTC	CASSLVGSSGQETQYF
.	.	TRBV5-1	12	TRBJ2-1	TGCGCCAGCAGCTTACAGGGAAATGAGCAGTTCTTC	CASSLQGNEQFF
.	.	TRBV18	14	TRBJ2-7	TGTGCCAGCTCACCAATTTCACAGACCTACGAGCAGTACTTC	CASSPISQTYEQYF
.	few	TRBV7-2	14	TRBJ2-4	TGTGCCAGCAGCTTCATATCTCGGGGGAACATTCAGTACTTC	CASSFISRGNIQYF
.	few	TRBV4-2	15	TRBJ1-3	TGTGCCAGCAGCCAAGAACTCACCACTGGAAACACCATATATTTT	CASSQELTTGNTIYF
TRBD2	.	TRBV28	16	TRBJ2-3	TGTGCCACCGAACTAACTAGCGGGATAAGCACAGATACGCAGTATTTT	CATELTSGISTDTQYF
TRBD2	.	TRBV28	20	TRBJ2-1	TGTGCCAGCAGCCTCTCTGGGGTTAGCGGGAGGCTTAGCTCCTACAATGAGCAGTTCTTC	CASSLSGVSGRLSSYNEQFF
TRBD2	.	TRBV15	15	TRBJ2-7	TGTGCCACCAGCAGAGTGGAGACTAGCGGCGAAGGGCAGTACTTC	CATSRVETSGEGQYF
.	few	TRBV9	15	TRBJ2-2	TGTGCCAGCAGCGTAGGAGTCGCGAACACCGGGGAGCTGTTTTTT	CASSVGVANTGELFF
TRBD2	few	TRBV6-6	13	TRBJ2-7	TGTGCCAGCATTCCTAGCGGGACCGGAGAGCAGTACTTC	CASIPSGTGEQYF
.	few	TRBV30	14	TRBJ2-7	TGTGCCTGGAGTGCTCCCCGGCAGGAAGGCGAGCAGTACTTC	CAWSAPRQEGEQYF
.	few	TRBV9	15	TRBJ2-2	TGTGCCAGCAGCGTAGAATTTCAGGACACCGGGGAGCTGTTTTTT	CASSVEFQDTGELFF
.	few	TRBV7-9	15	TRBJ2-1	TGTGCCAACATCCCCCGGGACTTGCTCCACAATGAGCAGTTCTTC	CANIPRDLLHNEQFF
.	.	TRBV14	13	TRBJ2-2	TGTGCCAGCAGCCCCATCAACACCGGGGAGCTGTTTTTT	CASSPINTGELFF
.	once	TRBV5-1	20	TRBJ2-2	TGCGCCAGCAGATGGACAGGGGGGACTAGCGGAACCTTGAACACCGGGGAGCTGTTTTTT	CASRWTGGTSGTLNTGELFF
.	few	TRBV7-3	12	TRBJ2-7	TGTGCCAGCAGCGCACAGGGCTACGAGCAGTACTTC	CASSAQGYEQYF
TRBD1	few	TRBV5-4	16	TRBJ2-7	TGTGCCAGCAGCTTGGGACAGACAGGGATAATCTACGAGCAGTACTTC	CASSLGQTGIIYEQYF
.	few	TRBV30	13	TRBJ1-2	TGTGCCTGGAGTGCAGGGGCGGACTATGGCTACACCTTC	CAWSAGADYGYTF
TRBD2	.	TRBV7-9	18	TRBJ2-1	TGTGCCAGCAGCTTAAGGGGGGCTGCTAGCGGGGGCTACAATGAGCAGTTCTTC	CASSLRGAASGGYNEQFF
.	few	TRBV21-1	18	TRBJ2-6	TGTGCCAGCAGCCCTCTTTTGGGGACAGAGGAGGGAACCAACGTCCTGACTTTC	CASSPLLGTEEGTNVLTF
TRBD1	few	TRBV7-2	13	TRBJ2-7	TGTGCCAGCAGCTTACAGGGGGCGTCGGAGCAGTACTTC	CASSLQGASEQYF
.	.	TRBV30	13	TRBJ1-5	TGTGCCTGGAGTGCGGGGGGGACGCAGCCCCAGCATTTT	CAWSAGGTQPQHF
.	.	TRBV19	14	TRBJ1-2	TGTGCCAGTAGTAGAGGACAGCAAGGCTATGGCTACACCTTC	CASSRGQQGYGYTF
.	.	TRBV4-2	18	TRBJ1-1	TGTGCCAGCAGCCAAGAGGGAGACCTGAGGGAATGGGGCACTGAAGCTTTCTTT	CASSQEGDLREWGTEAFF
TRBD2	.	TRBV4-1	16	TRBJ2-1	TGCGCCAGCAGCCAAGATAGGAGCGGGAGTCCGAATGAGCAGTTCTTC	CASSQDRSGSPNEQFF
TRBD1	.	TRBV9	16	TRBJ2-2	TGTGCCAGCAGCGTAGTTGGACAGGGGGGCCACGGGGAGCTGTTTTTT	CASSVVGQGGHGELFF
TRBD2	few	TRBV4-1	17	TRBJ2-1	TGCGCCAGCAGCCAAGGGGCACTAGCGGGAGCTCACAATGAGCAGTTCTTC	CASSQGALAGAHNEQFF
TRBD1	.	TRBV2	13	TRBJ2-5	TGTGCCAGCAGTGGACAGGGTGAACAGACCCAGTACTTC	CASSGQGEQTQYF
.	few	TRBV5-1	12	TRBJ1-2	TGCGCCAGCAGCAGCGGAGTGGATGGCTACACCTTC	CASSSGVDGYTF
.	few	TRBV11-3	13	TRBJ2-2	TGTGCCAGCAGCTTCTCCGACTCCGGGGAGCTGTTTTTT	CASSFSDSGELFF
TRBD2	few	TRBV28	16	TRBJ2-7	TGTGCCAGCAGTTTGGCCACGGGAGGGAGCTCCTACGAGCAGTACTTC	CASSLATGGSSYEQYF
.	.	TRBV2	14	TRBJ2-1	TGTGCCAGCAGCAAGGGGCAGGGTATGAATGAGCAGTTCTTC	CASSKGQGMNEQFF
.	few	TRBV7-2	15	TRBJ2-4	TGTGCCAGCAGCCCCCGCGTCTTAGCCAAAAACATTCAGTACTTC	CASSPRVLAKNIQYF
TRBD1	few	TRBV29-1	12	TRBJ2-7	TGCAGCGTCGTCCCGACAGGGCTCGAGCAGTACTTC	CSVVPTGLEQYF
.	.	TRBV30	15	TRBJ1-5	TGTGCCTGGAGTGGGCAGACAGGCGAAAATCAGCCCCAGCATTTT	CAWSGQTGENQPQHF
TRBD2	few	TRBV4-1	14	TRBJ2-7	TGCGCCAGCAGTACCGGGACTAGCAAATACGAGCAGTACTTC	CASSTGTSKYEQYF
TRBD2	.	TRBV28	17	TRBJ2-1	TGTGCCAGCAGTCCCCCCCGTGGAGCGGGAGGAGACAATGAGCAGTTCTTC	CASSPPRGAGGDNEQFF
TRBD2	.	TRBV6-5	16	TRBJ2-7	TGTGCCAGCAGTTACTCGTTCGGGAGGGATTCCTACGAGCAGTACTTC	CASSYSFGRDSYEQYF
.	few	TRBV28	18	TRBJ2-6	TGTGCCAGCAATGAACCAGGACAGACGTTTTCTGGGGCCAACGTCCTGACTTTC	CASNEPGQTFSGANVLTF
.	.	TRBV5-1	13	TRBJ2-7	TGCGCCAGCAGCTTGGACAGAGTCTACGAGCAGTACTTC	CASSLDRVYEQYF
.	.	TRBV29-1	12	TRBJ1-2	TGCAGCGTTGGAAGGGGCCGGGTTGGCTACACCTTC	CSVGRGRVGYTF
.	few	TRBV27	18	TRBJ2-7	TGTGCCAGCAGTCACTACTTTGGGGCGGTTAATACCTCCTACGAGCAGTACTTC	CASSHYFGAVNTSYEQYF
.	.	TRBV9	16	TRBJ1-2	TGTGCCAGCAGCGTAGTGCCCCCCCCCGCGAACTATGGCTACACCTTC	CASSVVPPPANYGYTF
TRBD1	few	TRBV2	14	TRBJ1-2	TGTGCCAGCAGTACCGACAGGGGTGACTATGGCTACACCTTC	CASSTDRGDYGYTF
.	few	TRBV5-4	14	TRBJ1-2	TGTGCCAGCAGCTTGGTCGGCGGGAACTATGGCTACACCTTC	CASSLVGGNYGYTF
.	.	TRBV28	16	TRBJ2-3	TGTGCCAGCAGTTTATGGCGGCGGGACTCCACAGATACGCAGTATTTT	CASSLWRRDSTDTQYF
.	few	TRBV7-9	13	TRBJ1-1	TGTGCCAGCAGCTTAATAGGGGGTTCTGAAGCTTTCTTT	CASSLIGGSEAFF
TRBD1	few	TRBV6-5	13	TRBJ2-3	TGTGCCAGCAGTTATGGGGACAGGGGAACGCAGTATTTT	CASSYGDRGTQYF
TRBD2	few	TRBV30	16	TRBJ2-3	TGTGCCTGGAGCGCGGGAGGTACCGTTTTTTTGGATACGCAGTATTTT	CAWSAGGTVFLDTQYF
.	.	TRBV11-2	15	TRBJ2-7	TGTGCCAGCAGCGGAGGACGACAGGTCTCCTACGAGCAGTACTTC	CASSGGRQVSYEQYF
.	few	TRBV4-1	15	TRBJ1-5	TGCGCCAGCAGCCAGGCGGACGGGCGGGTTCAGCCCCAGCATTTT	CASSQADGRVQPQHF
TRBD1	few	TRBV28	15	TRBJ1-1	TGTGCCAGCAGTGCCCCAGGGGGAGAGAACACTGAAGCTTTCTTT	CASSAPGGENTEAFF
TRBD2	few	TRBV7-2	14	TRBJ2-7	TGTGCCAGCAGCTTAGCTAGCGGGAACTACGAGCAGTACTTC	CASSLASGNYEQYF
.	.	TRBV6-6	13	TRBJ2-7	TGTGCCAGCACCAAGGGGGGGGCCTACGAGCAGTACTTC	CASTKGGAYEQYF
.	few	TRBV5-4	14	TRBJ2-2	TGTGCCAGCAGCCCAAACAGGGATTTCGGGGAGCTGTTTTTT	CASSPNRDFGELFF
TRBD2	.	TRBV9	19	TRBJ2-1	TGTGCCAGCAGCGTCAAAACGACTACTAGCGGCAGCTCCTACAATGAGCAGTTCTTC	CASSVKTTTSGSSYNEQFF
.	few	TRBV30	14	TRBJ1-4	TGTGCCTGGACCCCCGGGATGCTTAATGAAAAACTGTTTTTT	CAWTPGMLNEKLFF
TRBD2	few	TRBV14	14	TRBJ2-1	TGTGCCAGCAGCGCTCTAGCGGGAGGCAATGAGCAGTTCTTC	CASSALAGGNEQFF
.	.	TRBV5-1	15	TRBJ2-1	TGCGCCAGCAGCTCCGGGACGGGACTCTACAATGAGCAGTTCTTC	CASSSGTGLYNEQFF